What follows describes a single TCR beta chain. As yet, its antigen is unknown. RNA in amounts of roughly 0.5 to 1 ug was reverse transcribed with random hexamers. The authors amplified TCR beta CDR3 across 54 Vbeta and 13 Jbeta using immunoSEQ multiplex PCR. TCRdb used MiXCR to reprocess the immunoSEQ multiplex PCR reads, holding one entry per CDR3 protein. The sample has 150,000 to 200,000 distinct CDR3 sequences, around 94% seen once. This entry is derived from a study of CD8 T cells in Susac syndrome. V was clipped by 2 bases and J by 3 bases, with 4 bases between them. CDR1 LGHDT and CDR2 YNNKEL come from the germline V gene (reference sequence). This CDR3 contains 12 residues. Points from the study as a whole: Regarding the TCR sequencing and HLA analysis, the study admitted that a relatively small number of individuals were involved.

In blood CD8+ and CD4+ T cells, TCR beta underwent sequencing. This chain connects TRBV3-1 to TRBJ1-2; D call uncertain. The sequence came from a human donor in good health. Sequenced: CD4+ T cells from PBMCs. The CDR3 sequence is CASSQPYYGYTF. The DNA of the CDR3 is TGTGCCAGCAGCCAACCTTACTATGGCTACACCTTC.